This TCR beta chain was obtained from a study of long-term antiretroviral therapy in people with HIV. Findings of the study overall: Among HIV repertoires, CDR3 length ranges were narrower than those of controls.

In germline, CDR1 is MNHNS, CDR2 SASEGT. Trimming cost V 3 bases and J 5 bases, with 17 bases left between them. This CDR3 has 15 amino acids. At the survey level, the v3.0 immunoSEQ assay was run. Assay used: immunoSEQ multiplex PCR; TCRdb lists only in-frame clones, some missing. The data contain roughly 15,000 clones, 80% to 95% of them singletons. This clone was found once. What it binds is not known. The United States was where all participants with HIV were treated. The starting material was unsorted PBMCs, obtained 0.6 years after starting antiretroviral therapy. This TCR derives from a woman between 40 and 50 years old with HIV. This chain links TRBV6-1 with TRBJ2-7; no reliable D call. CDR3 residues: CASSDPILTTHEQYF. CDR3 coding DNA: TGTGCCAGCAGTGATCCCATCCTTACCACCCACGAGCAGTACTTC.